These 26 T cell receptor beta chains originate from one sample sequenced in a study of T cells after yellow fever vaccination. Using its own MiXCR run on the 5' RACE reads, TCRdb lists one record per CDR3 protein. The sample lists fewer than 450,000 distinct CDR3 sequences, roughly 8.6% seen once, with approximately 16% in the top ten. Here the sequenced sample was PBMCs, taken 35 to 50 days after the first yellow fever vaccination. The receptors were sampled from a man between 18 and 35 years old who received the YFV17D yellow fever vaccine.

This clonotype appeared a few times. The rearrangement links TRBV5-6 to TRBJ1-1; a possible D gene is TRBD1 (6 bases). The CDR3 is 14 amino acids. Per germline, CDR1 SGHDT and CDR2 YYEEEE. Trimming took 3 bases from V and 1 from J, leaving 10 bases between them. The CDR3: CASSWGHSNTEAFF. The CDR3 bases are TGTGCCAGCAGCTGGGGACATTCGAACACTGAAGCTTTCTTT.

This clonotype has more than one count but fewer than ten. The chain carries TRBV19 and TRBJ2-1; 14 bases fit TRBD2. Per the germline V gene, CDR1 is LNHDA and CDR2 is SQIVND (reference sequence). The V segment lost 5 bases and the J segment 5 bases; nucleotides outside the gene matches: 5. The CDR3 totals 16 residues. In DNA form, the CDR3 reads TGTGCCAGTAGTGGCAGACTAGCGGGGGGGGACAATGAGCAGTTCTTC. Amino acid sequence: CASSGRLAGGDNEQFF.

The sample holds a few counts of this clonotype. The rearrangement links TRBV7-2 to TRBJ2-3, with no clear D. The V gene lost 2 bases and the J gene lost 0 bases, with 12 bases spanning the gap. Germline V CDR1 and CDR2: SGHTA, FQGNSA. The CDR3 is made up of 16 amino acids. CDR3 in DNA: TGTGCCAGCAGCTTACAACAGACCTCTAGCACAGATACGCAGTATTTT. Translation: CASSLQQTSSTDTQYF.

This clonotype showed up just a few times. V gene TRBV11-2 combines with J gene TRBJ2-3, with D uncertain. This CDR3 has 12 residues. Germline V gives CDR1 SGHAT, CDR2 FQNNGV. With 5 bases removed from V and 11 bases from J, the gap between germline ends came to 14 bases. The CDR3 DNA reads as TGTGCCAGCAGCCTGACGAATCTTAAGCAGTATTTT. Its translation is CASSLTNLKQYF.

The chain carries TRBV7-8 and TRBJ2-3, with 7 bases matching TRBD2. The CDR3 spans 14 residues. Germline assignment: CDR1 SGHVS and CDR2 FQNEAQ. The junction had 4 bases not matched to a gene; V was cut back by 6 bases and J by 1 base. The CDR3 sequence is CASRGLGGTDTQYF. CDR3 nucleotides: TGTGCCAGCAGAGGACTAGGGGGCACAGATACGCAGTATTTT.

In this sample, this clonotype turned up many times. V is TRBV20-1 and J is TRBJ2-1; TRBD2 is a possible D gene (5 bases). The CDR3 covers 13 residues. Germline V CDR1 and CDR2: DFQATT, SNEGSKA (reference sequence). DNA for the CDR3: TGCAGCCGCGGGTCCGCGGCGGAAAATGAGCAGTTCTTC. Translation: CSRGSAAENEQFF.

Here the CDR3 reads CASSQGFQGYEQYF. CDR3 coding DNA: TGTGCCAGCAGCCAAGGCTTCCAGGGCTACGAGCAGTACTTC. The rearrangement joins TRBV4-2 to TRBJ2-7; TRBD1 is a possible D gene (5 bases). CDR1 LGHNA and CDR2 YNFKEQ come from the germline V gene. V gave up 1 base and J gave up 3 bases, with 10 bases separating them. The CDR3 is 14 residues long.

CDR3: CASSRGGSHEQYV. DNA of the CDR3: TGTGCCAGCAGCCGTGGCGGGTCCCACGAGCAGTACGTC. The chain carries TRBV7-9 and TRBJ2-7; perhaps TRBD2 as D (5 bases). Trimming cost V 5 bases and J 5 bases, with 13 bases left between them. The CDR3 consists of 13 residues. Germline CDR1 SEHNR, CDR2 FQNEAQ (reference sequence).

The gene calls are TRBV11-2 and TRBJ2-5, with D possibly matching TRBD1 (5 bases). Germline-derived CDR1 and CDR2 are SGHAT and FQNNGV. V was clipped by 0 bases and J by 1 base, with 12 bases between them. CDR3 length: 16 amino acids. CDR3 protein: CASSLDPQGPQETQYF. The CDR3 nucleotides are TGTGCCAGCAGCTTAGATCCGCAGGGTCCCCAAGAGACCCAGTACTTC.

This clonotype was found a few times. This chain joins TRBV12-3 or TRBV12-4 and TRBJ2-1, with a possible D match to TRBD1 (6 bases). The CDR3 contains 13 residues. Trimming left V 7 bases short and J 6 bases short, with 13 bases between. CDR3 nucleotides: TGTGCCAGCACCTTGGGGACATTCAATGAGCAGTTCTTC. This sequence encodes CASTLGTFNEQFF.

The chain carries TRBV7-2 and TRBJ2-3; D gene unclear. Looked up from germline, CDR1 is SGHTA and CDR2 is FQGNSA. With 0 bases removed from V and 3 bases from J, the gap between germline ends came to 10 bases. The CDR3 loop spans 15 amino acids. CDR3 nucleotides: TGTGCCAGCAGCTTAGCGCTTGGGGTTACAGATACGCAGTATTTT. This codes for CASSLALGVTDTQYF.

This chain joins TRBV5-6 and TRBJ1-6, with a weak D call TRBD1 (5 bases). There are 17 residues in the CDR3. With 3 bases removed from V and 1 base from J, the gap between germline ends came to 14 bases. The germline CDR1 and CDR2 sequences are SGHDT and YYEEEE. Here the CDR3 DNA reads TGTGCCAGCAGCTACAGGACCTGGGGATCCTATAATTCACCCCTCCACTTT. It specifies CASSYRTWGSYNSPLHF.

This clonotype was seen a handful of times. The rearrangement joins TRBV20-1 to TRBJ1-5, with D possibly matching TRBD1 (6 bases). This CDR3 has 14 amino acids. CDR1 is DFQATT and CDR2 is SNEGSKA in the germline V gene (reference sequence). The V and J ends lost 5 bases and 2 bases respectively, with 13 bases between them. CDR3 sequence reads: CSARGGHGNQPQHF. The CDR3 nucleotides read TGCAGTGCTCGAGGGGGTCACGGCAATCAGCCCCAGCATTTT.

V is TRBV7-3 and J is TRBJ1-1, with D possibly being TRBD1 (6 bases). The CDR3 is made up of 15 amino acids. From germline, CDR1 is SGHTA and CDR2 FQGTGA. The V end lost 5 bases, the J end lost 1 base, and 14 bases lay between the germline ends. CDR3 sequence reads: CASSPTTGENTEAFF. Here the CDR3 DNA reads TGTGCCAGCAGCCCAACGACAGGAGAGAACACTGAAGCTTTCTTT.

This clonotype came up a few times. CDR3: CASRMGQWVEAFF. The CDR3 nucleotides are TGTGCCAGCAGGATGGGACAGTGGGTTGAAGCTTTCTTT. The chain carries TRBV6-1 and TRBJ1-1; TRBD1 agrees at 7 bases. The CDR3 runs 13 residues. CDR1 is MNHNS, CDR2 SASEGT, per germline. V gave up 6 bases and J gave up 7 bases; unmatched junction bases: 8.

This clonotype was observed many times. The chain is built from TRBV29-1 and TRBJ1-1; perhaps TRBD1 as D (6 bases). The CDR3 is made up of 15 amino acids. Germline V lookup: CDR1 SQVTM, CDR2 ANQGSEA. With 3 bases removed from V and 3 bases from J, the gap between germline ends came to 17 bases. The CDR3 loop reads CSVEGDGGADTEAFF. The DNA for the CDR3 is TGCAGCGTTGAGGGAGACGGGGGCGCGGACACTGAAGCTTTCTTT.

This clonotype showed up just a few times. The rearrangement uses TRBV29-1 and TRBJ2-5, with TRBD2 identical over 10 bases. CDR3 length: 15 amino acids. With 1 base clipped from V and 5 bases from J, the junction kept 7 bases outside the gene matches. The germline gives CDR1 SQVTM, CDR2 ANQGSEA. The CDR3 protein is CSVEVIAGGGETQYF. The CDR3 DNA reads TGCAGCGTTGAAGTGATAGCGGGGGGAGGGGAGACCCAGTACTTC.

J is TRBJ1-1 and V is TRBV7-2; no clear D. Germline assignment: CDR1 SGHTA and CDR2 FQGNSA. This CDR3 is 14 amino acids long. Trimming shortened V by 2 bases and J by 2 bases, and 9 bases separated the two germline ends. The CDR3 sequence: CASSLRGDNTEAFF. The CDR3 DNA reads TGTGCCAGCAGCTTACGAGGAGATAACACTGAAGCTTTCTTT.

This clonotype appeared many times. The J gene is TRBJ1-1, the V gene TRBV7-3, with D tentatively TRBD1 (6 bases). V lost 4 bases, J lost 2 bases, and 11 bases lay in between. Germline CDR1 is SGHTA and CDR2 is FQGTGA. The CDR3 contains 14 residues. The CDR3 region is CASSSGHTNTEAFF. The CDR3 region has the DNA TGTGCCAGCAGCTCGGGACATACAAACACTGAAGCTTTCTTT.

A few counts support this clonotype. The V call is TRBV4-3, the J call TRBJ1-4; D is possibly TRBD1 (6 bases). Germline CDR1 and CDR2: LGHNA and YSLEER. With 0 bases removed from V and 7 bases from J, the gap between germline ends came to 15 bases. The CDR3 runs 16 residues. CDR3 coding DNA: TGCGCCAGCAGCCAAGACGTGGGGACAAGAGGTGAAAAACTGTTTTTT. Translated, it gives CASSQDVGTRGEKLFF.

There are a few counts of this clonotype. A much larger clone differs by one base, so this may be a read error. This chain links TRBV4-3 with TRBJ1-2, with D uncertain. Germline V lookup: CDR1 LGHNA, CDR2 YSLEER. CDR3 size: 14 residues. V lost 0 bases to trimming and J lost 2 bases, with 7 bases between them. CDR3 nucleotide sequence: TGCGCCAGCAGCCAAGATTCGGGGAACTATGGCTACACCTTC. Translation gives CASSQDSGNYGYTF.

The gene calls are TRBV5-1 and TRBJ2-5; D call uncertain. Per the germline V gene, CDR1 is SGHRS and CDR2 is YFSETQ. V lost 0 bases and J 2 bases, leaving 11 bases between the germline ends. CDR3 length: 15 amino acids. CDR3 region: CASSLAAALQETQYF. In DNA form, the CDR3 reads TGCGCCAGCAGCTTGGCGGCCGCATTGCAAGAGACCCAGTACTTC.

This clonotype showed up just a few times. CDR3 region: CASGLVQGIGYTF. Here the CDR3 DNA reads TGTGCCAGCGGATTAGTGCAGGGCATAGGCTACACCTTC. The chain carries TRBV7-2 and TRBJ1-2; the D gene is possibly TRBD1 (5 bases). The CDR3 length is 13 residues. Germline CDR1 and CDR2: SGHTA and FQGNSA. V lost 8 bases and J 8 bases, leaving 18 bases between the germline ends.

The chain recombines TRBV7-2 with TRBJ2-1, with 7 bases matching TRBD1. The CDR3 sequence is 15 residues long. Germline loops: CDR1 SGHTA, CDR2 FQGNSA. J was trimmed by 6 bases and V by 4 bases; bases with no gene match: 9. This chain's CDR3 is CASSYRDSHANEQFF. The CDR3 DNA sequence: TGTGCCAGCAGCTACCGGGACAGCCACGCCAATGAGCAGTTCTTC. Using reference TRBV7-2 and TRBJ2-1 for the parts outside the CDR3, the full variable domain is GAGVSQSPSNKVTEKGKDVELRCDPISGHTALYWYRQSLGQGLEFLIYFQGNSAPDKSGLPSDRFSAERTGGSVSTLTIQRTQQEDSAVYLCASSYRDSHANEQFFGPGTRLTVL.

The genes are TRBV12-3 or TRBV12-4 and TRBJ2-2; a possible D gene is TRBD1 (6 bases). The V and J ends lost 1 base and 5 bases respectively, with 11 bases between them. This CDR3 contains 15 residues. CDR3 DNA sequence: TGTGCCAGCAGTTTAGGGGGACATCTAACCGGGGAGCTGTTTTTT. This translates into CASSLGGHLTGELFF.

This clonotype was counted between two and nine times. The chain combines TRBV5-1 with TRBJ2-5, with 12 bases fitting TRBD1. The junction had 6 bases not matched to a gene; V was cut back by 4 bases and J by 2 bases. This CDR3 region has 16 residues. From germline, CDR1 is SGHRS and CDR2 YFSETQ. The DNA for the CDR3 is TGCGCCAGCAGCCCGGGACAGGGGGCAAGACAAGAGACCCAGTACTTC. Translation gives CASSPGQGARQETQYF.